Below are 20 T cell receptor beta chains sequenced from a single sample in a study of blood T cell repertoires in COVID-19. Produced via immunoSEQ multiplex PCR; TCRdb's table is partial and in-frame only. The sample shows some 400,000 clones, more than 85% of them seen only once. Sequencing was carried out using peripheral blood. The receptors shown here come from a human donor in a cohort sampled during active COVID-19.

The J gene is TRBJ2-7, the V gene TRBV5-1; D gene uncertain. Trimming cost V 4 bases and J 2 bases, with 10 bases left between them. This CDR3 is built from 13 residues. Germline V gives CDR1 SGHRS, CDR2 YFSETQ. CDR3 DNA sequence: TGCGCCAGCAGCCCGTTACTCGCCTACGAGCAGTACTTC. Its translation is CASSPLLAYEQYF.

The chain couples TRBV5-5 to TRBJ1-5; 9 nucleotides align to TRBD1. Germline CDR1 is SGHKS and CDR2 is YYEKEE (reference sequence). After removal of 4 bases from V and 6 bases from J, the junction contained 11 bases not matched to a gene. There are 16 residues in the CDR3. CDR3 nucleotides: TGTGCCAGCAGCCCCCGGACAGGGGCTTCGGGTCAGCCCCAGCATTTT. Amino acids: CASSPRTGASGQPQHF. The full variable domain, in which reference TRBV5-5 and TRBJ1-5 provide the parts outside the CDR3, is DAGVTQSPTHLIKTRGQQVTLRCSPISGHKSVSWYQQVLGQGPQFIFQYYEKEERGRGNFPDRFSARQFPNYSSELNVNALLLGDSALYLCASSPRTGASGQPQHFGDGTRLSIL.

In its sample, this clone was seen once. The rearrangement uses TRBV4-1 and TRBJ2-1; 9 bases are shared with TRBD1. CDR1 is MGHRA, CDR2 YSYEKL, per germline. CDR3 length: 15 residues. Germline trimming cut 3 bases from V and 5 bases from J; bases unmatched to any gene: 5. CDR3 in amino acids: CASSHPGTGNNEQFF. CDR3 bases: TGCGCCAGCAGCCACCCCGGGACAGGGAACAATGAGCAGTTCTTC.

The rearrangement joins TRBV30 to TRBJ2-7, with 7 bases that match TRBD1. This CDR3 spans 16 amino acids. Losses at the gene ends were 1 base for V and 3 bases for J; bases not matched to a gene: 12. Germline V lookup: CDR1 GTSNPN, CDR2 SVGIG (reference sequence). The CDR3 loop reads CAWSAPLRDRNYEQYF. The CDR3 DNA reads as TGTGCCTGGAGTGCCCCCCTCCGGGACAGAAACTACGAGCAGTACTTC.

The chain couples TRBV3-1 (or the pseudogene TRBV3-2) to TRBJ2-1; D possibly corresponds to TRBD2 (6 bases). V was clipped by 3 bases and J by 9 bases, with 15 bases between them. CDR3 length equals 14 residues. CDR1 and CDR2 (germline): LGHDT, YNNKEL (reference sequence). The CDR3 loop is CASSQSGGKSEQFF. As DNA, the CDR3 is TGTGCCAGCAGCCAGTCAGGCGGGAAGTCTGAGCAGTTCTTC.

This clone was recorded a few times. The genes are TRBV19 and TRBJ1-1, with TRBD1 matching 7 bases. The V segment lost 5 bases and the J segment 1 base; nucleotides outside the gene matches: 1. The CDR3 covers 13 residues. The germline gives CDR1 LNHDA, CDR2 SQIVND (reference sequence). CDR3 region: CASSWDRNTEAFF. The CDR3, as DNA: TGTGCCAGTAGTTGGGACAGGAACACTGAAGCTTTCTTT.

The chain links TRBV7-6 to TRBJ2-5, with 9 nucleotides matching TRBD1. V lost 1 base to trimming and J lost 2 bases; unmatched junction nucleotides: 8. Germline CDR1 and CDR2: SGHVS and FNYEAQ. This CDR3 is 17 amino acids long. CDR3 nucleotides: TGTGCCAGCAGCTTAGGGGCCCCCGGGACAGGGCAAGAGACCCAGTACTTC. Protein: CASSLGAPGTGQETQYF.

This clone was seen only a few times. This chain joins TRBV7-7 and TRBJ2-3, with TRBD2 matching over 15 bases. The junction had 2 bases not matched to a gene; V was cut back by 5 bases and J by 5 bases. Germline lookup yields CDR1 SSHAT and CDR2 FNYEAQ (reference sequence). The CDR3 runs to 15 residues. The CDR3 coding sequence is TGTGCCAGCAGCAAGGGACTAGCGGGAGGAGATACGCAGTATTTT. This codes for CASSKGLAGGDTQYF.

The chain couples TRBV6-2 or TRBV6-3 to TRBJ1-5, with 7 bases lining up with TRBD1. Unmatched junction bases numbered 18, after V lost 4 bases and J lost 0 bases. The CDR3 runs to 20 residues. Germline V gene lookup returns CDR1 MNHEY and CDR2 SVGEGT. CDR3 DNA: TGTGCCAGCAGTTTATACCAACGTGGCAGGGACAGATATAGCAATCAGCCCCAGCATTTT. As protein: CASSLYQRGRDRYSNQPQHF.

This clone was observed a single time. The chain combines TRBV19 with TRBJ1-5; D gene ambiguous. The CDR3 has 15 amino acids. Trimming took off 3 bases at V and 0 bases at J, with 9 bases between the two ends. The V gene's germline CDR1 is LNHDA and CDR2 SQIVND (reference sequence). This CDR3 reads CASSIADTSNQPQHF. The CDR3, as DNA: TGTGCCAGTAGTATTGCAGATACTAGCAATCAGCCCCAGCATTTT.

The gene calls are TRBV9 and TRBJ1-1, with D possibly TRBD1 on 6 matching bases. V lost 6 bases and J 3 bases, leaving 12 bases between the germline ends. CDR3 length: 13 residues. Germline assignment: CDR1 SGDLS and CDR2 YYNGEE. CDR3 residues: CASTQGWDTEAFF. CDR3 nucleotides: TGTGCCAGCACACAGGGTTGGGACACTGAAGCTTTCTTT.

The V call is TRBV5-5, the J call TRBJ2-1; D is unresolved. Germline CDR1 SGHKS, CDR2 YYEKEE (reference sequence). The CDR3 sequence is 13 residues long. The V end was cut by 1 base, the J end by 3 bases, with 5 bases between. This chain's CDR3 is CASSLSNYNEQFF. CDR3 DNA: TGTGCCAGCAGCTTGTCTAACTACAATGAGCAGTTCTTC.

In nucleotides, the CDR3 is TGTGCCAGCAGCGGCGGGACTAGCGGGGCCCAAGAGACCCAGTACTTC. It specifies CASSGGTSGAQETQYF. This sequence joins TRBV9 and TRBJ2-5; 13 bases are a match to TRBD2. The CDR3 sequence is 16 residues long. Germline assignment: CDR1 SGDLS and CDR2 YYNGEE. After removal of 3 bases from V and 1 base from J, the junction contained 3 bases not matched to a gene.

This CDR3 is CASSPGQDNEQFF. CDR3 DNA: TGTGCCAGTAGTCCGGGACAGGACAATGAGCAGTTCTTC. The V call is TRBV19, the J call TRBJ2-1; 8 bases map to TRBD1. The V gene's germline CDR1 is LNHDA and CDR2 SQIVND (reference sequence). CDR3 length: 13 amino acids. Trimming cost V 5 bases and J 5 bases; bases outside gene matches: 2.

J is TRBJ2-5 and V is TRBV19, with 7 bases matching TRBD2. CDR1 LNHDA and CDR2 SQIVND come from the germline V gene (reference sequence). The ends lost 5 bases at V and 5 bases at J; junction bases unmatched: 5. The CDR3 is 13 amino acids. Written as DNA, the CDR3 is TGTGCCAGTAGTGCCGGGACTAAGGAGACCCAGTACTTC. Translating it yields CASSAGTKETQYF. Using reference TRBV19 and TRBJ2-5 for the parts outside the CDR3, the full variable domain is DGGITQSPKYLFRKEGQNVTLSCEQNLNHDAMYWYRQDPGQGLRLIYYSQIVNDFQKGDIAEGYSVSREKKESFPLTVTSAQKNPTAFYLCASSAGTKETQYFGPGTRLLVL.

As DNA, the CDR3 is TGTGCCAGCAGTATCTCCGGCAATGAGCAGTTCTTC. It specifies CASSISGNEQFF. The chain uses TRBV6-2 or TRBV6-3 and TRBJ2-1, with D uncertain. The germline V and J ends were trimmed by 5 bases and 6 bases, with 8 bases remaining between them. The CDR3 length is 12 residues. Germline CDR1 and CDR2: MNHEY and SVGEGT.

The chain recombines TRBV7-9 with TRBJ2-7; D gene unclear. This CDR3 region has 14 residues. Germline V gives CDR1 SEHNR, CDR2 FQNEAQ (reference sequence). With 0 bases removed from V and 0 bases from J, the gap between germline ends came to 6 bases. CDR3 loop: CASSLALSSYEQYF. CDR3 DNA: TGTGCCAGCAGCTTAGCACTCTCCTCCTACGAGCAGTACTTC. Drawing the rest from reference TRBV7-9 and TRBJ2-7, the complete variable domain is DTGVSQNPRHKITKRGQNVTFRCDPISEHNRLYWYRQTLGQGPEFLTYFQNEAQLEKSRLLSDRFSAERPKGSFSTLEIQRTEQGDSAMYLCASSLALSSYEQYFGPGTRLTVT.

V is TRBV6-2 or TRBV6-3 and J is TRBJ2-7, with 11 bases lining up with TRBD2. In germline, CDR1 is MNHEY, CDR2 SVGEGT. Losses at the gene ends were 2 bases for V and 2 bases for J; bases not matched to a gene: 2. The CDR3 is 15 amino acids. CDR3 residues: CASSYGTSGTYEQYF. The CDR3 DNA follows: TGTGCCAGCAGTTACGGGACTAGCGGAACCTACGAGCAGTACTTC.

The genes are TRBV7-9 and TRBJ1-2, with no clear D. The V gene lost 6 bases and the J gene lost 3 bases, with 14 bases spanning the gap. Germline-derived CDR1 and CDR2 are SEHNR and FQNEAQ (reference sequence). CDR3 size: 14 residues. The DNA of the CDR3 is TGTGCCAGCAGTCTGATTACAGCTGACTATGGCTACACCTTC. Its protein product is CASSLITADYGYTF. Based on the CDR3 plus reference TRBV7-9 and TRBJ1-2, the full variable domain is DTGVSQNPRHKITKRGQNVTFRCDPISEHNRLYWYRQTLGQGPEFLTYFQNEAQLEKSRLLSDRFSAERPKGSFSTLEIQRTEQGDSAMYLCASSLITADYGYTFGSGTRLTVV.

The chain combines TRBV5-4 with TRBJ2-7; TRBD1 matches at 10 bases. This CDR3 has 13 amino acids. V lost 4 bases and J lost 5; bases outside the gene matches: 3. Germline V gives CDR1 SGHNT, CDR2 YYREEE (reference sequence). Here the CDR3 DNA reads TGTGCCAGCAGCCGGGGACAGGGGAACGAGCAGTACTTC. Protein sequence: CASSRGQGNEQYF.